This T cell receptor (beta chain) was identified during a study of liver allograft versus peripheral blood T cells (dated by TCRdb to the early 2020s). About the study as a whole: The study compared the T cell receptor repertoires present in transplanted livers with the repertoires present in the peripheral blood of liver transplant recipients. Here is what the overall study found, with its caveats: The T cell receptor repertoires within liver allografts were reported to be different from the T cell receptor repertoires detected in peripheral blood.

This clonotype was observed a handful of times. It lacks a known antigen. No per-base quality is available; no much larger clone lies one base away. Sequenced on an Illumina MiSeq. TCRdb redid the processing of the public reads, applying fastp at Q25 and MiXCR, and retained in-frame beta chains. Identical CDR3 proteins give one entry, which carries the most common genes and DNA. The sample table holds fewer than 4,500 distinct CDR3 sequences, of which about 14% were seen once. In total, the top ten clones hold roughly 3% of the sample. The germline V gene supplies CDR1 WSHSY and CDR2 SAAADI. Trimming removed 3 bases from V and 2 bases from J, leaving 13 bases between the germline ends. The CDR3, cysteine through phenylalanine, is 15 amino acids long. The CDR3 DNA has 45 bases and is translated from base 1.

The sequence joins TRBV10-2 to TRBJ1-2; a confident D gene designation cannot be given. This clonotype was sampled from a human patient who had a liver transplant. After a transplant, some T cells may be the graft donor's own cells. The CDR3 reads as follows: CASSDTSVANYGYTF. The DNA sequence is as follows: TGCGCCAGCAGTGATACTTCCGTTGCGAACTATGGCTACACCTTC.